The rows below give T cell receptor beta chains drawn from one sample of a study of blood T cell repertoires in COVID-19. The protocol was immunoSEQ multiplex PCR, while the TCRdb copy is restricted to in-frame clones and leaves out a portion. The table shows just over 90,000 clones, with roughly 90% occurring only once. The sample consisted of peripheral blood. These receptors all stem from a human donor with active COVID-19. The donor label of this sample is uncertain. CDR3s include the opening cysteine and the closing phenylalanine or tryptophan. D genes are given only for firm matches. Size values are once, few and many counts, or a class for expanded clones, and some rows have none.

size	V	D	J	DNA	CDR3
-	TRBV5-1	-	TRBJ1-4	TGCGCCAGCAGCTTGATGCGTGCAACTAATGAAAAACTGTTTTTT	CASSLMRATNEKLFF
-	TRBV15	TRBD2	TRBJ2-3	TGTGCCACCAGCTCCCTCGGGGGGGGCCCAGATACGCAGTATTTT	CATSSLGGGPDTQYF
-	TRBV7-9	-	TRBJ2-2	TGTGCCAGCGCGGCCGGGGAGCTGTTTTTT	CASAAGELFF
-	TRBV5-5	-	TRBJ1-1	TGTGCCAGCAGCTTGAACAGGGAGGGCACTGAAGCTTTCTTT	CASSLNREGTEAFF
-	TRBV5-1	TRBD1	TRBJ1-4	TGCGCCAGCAGCTTGGCCCTGACAGGGACTAATGAAAAACTGTTTTTT	CASSLALTGTNEKLFF
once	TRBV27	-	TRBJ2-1	TGTGCCAGCAGTTCGGGGTTGGGGAATGAGCAGTTCTTC	CASSSGLGNEQFF
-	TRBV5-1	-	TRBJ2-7	TGCGCCAGCAGCTCCGGGATTTCCTACGAGCAGTACTTC	CASSSGISYEQYF
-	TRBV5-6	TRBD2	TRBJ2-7	TGTGCCAGCAGCCGGCCGGGACTAACCTCCGGGTCCTACGAGCAGTACTTC	CASSRPGLTSGSYEQYF
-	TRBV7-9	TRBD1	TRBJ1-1	TGTGCCAGCAGCCCTCAGGGACAGGGGAACACTGAAGCTTTCTTT	CASSPQGQGNTEAFF
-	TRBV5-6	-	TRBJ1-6	TGTGCCAGCAGCTTGGACAGGGCTCGAAATAATTCACCCCTCCACTTT	CASSLDRARNNSPLHF
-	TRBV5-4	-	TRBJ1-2	TGTGCCAGCAGCCAGGGAATGATGGGGGCGCGAGGCCGGATCGGCTATGGCTACACCTTC	CASSQGMMGARGRIGYGYTF
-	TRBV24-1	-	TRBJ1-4	TGTGCCACCAGTGATCAGCGGGACCTCCATACGGGGCGACGAAGTGAAAAACTGTTTTTT	CATSDQRDLHTGRRSEKLFF
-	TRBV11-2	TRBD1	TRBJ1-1	TGTGCCAGCAGCCCGAAGACAGGGGTGAACACTGAAGCTTTCTTT	CASSPKTGVNTEAFF
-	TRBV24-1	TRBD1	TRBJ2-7	TGTGCCACCAGTGAAACCCGGGACAGGGGGCGAGGCGAGCAGTACTTC	CATSETRDRGRGEQYF
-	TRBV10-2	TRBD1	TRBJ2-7	TGCGCCAGCAGTCTGACAGGGGGCTACGAGCAGTACTTC	CASSLTGGYEQYF
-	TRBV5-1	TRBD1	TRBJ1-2	TGCGCCAGCAGCTCCGGACAGGGACTTGTTAACGGCTACACCTTC	CASSSGQGLVNGYTF
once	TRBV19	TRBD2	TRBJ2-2	TGTGCCAGTACAGCTAGCGGGGGGGGGCCCACCGGGGAGCTGTTTTTT	CASTASGGGPTGELFF
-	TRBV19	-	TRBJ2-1	TGTGCCAGTAAGGTGGACGGGGGGCCTTACAATGAGCAGTTCTTC	CASKVDGGPYNEQFF
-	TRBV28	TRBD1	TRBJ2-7	TGTGCCAGCAGTTTTGCGGACAGGGGGCTCGGGCAGTACTTC	CASSFADRGLGQYF
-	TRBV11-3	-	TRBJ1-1	TGTGCCAGCAGCCGTAACGGGGTCACTGAAGCTTTCTTT	CASSRNGVTEAFF
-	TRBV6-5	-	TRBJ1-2	TGTGCCAGCAGCCCCGGGTCCTATGGCTACACCTTC	CASSPGSYGYTF
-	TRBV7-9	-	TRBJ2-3	TGTGCCAGCAGCCCCATGACTGTTTCTCATACGCAGTATTTT	CASSPMTVSHTQYF
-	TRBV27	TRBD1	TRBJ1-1	TGTGCCAGCAGTTTACGGCCTCCACAGGGGGCAAGTTGGACTGAAGCTTTCTTT	CASSLRPPQGASWTEAFF
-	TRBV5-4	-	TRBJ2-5	TGTGCCAGCAGCTTGGGGTACTGGGGAAGCGGCCAAGAGACCCAGTACTTC	CASSLGYWGSGQETQYF
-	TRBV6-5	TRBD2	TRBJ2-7	TGTGCCAGCGGGACTAGAGTCTACGAGCAGTACTTC	CASGTRVYEQYF
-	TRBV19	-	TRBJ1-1	TGTGCCAGCTTAATGGCCACTGAAGCTTTCTTT	CASLMATEAFF
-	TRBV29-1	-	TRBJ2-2	TGCAGCGTTTCGGGGAGTCACGGGGAGCTGTTTTTT	CSVSGSHGELFF
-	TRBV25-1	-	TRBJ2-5	TGTGCCAGCAGCCCCCTGGGGCTAGGCGAAGAGACCCAGTACTTC	CASSPLGLGEETQYF
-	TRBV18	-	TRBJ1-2	TGTGCCAGCTCACCTGGCGGGAACTATGGCTACACCTTC	CASSPGGNYGYTF
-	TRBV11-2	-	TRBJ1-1	TGTGCCAGCAGGTTGGGAGGGGAAATCTCTGGAGCTTTCTTT	CASRLGGEISGAFF
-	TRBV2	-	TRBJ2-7	TGTGCCAGCAGTGACGCTGGGTACGGAGAGTACGAGCAGTACTTC	CASSDAGYGEYEQYF
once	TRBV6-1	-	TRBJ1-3	TGTGCCAGCAGTGAAGCCGACAGATCCTCTGGAAACACCATATATTTT	CASSEADRSSGNTIYF
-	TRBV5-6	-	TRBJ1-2	TGTGCCAGCAGTCATTACCGGGAGTCTGGCTACACCTTC	CASSHYRESGYTF
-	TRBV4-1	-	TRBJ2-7	TGCGCCAGCAGCTGGACAGAAATAACCTACGAGCAGTACTTC	CASSWTEITYEQYF
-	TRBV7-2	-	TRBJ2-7	TGTGCCAGCAGCTTAGCCGGGACTTCTAGCGCCTACGAGCAGTACTTC	CASSLAGTSSAYEQYF
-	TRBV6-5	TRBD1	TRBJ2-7	TGTGCCAGCAGGACCGGGACAGGGGCCTCCTACGAGCAGTACTTC	CASRTGTGASYEQYF
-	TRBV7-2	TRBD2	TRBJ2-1	TGTGCCAGCAGCTTAGGTAGCGGGGGGAGAAATGAGCAGTTCTTC	CASSLGSGGRNEQFF
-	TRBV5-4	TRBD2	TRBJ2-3	TGTGCCAGCAGCTTTCGACTAGCGGGTGACACAGATACGCAGTATTTT	CASSFRLAGDTDTQYF
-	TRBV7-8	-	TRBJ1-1	TGTGCCAGCAGCTTAGCGCGGAACACTGAAGCTTTCTTT	CASSLARNTEAFF
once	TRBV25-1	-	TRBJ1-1	TGTGCCAGCAGTCGGACTAGGGACACTGAAGCTTTCTTT	CASSRTRDTEAFF
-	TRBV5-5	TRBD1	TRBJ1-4	TGTGCCAGCAGCGCGCGGACAGGGACTAATGAAAAACTGTTTTTT	CASSARTGTNEKLFF
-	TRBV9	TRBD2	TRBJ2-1	TGTGCCAGCAGCCTCATCCCCCATAGCGGGGGGACATACAATGAGCAGTTCTTC	CASSLIPHSGGTYNEQFF
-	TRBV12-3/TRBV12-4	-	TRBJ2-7	TGTGCCAGCAGTCTGCAGGGGGGATACGAGCAGTACTTC	CASSLQGGYEQYF
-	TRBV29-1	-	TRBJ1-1	TGCAGCGTCGAGGTGAGGTCAGCGAACACTGAAGCTTTCTTT	CSVEVRSANTEAFF
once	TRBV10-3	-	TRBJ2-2	TGTGCCATCAGTGAGTACTCGCCGAACACCGGGGAGCTGTTTTTT	CAISEYSPNTGELFF
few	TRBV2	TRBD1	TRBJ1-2	TGTGCCAGCAGGGGGGACAGCCCATATGGCTACACCTTC	CASRGDSPYGYTF
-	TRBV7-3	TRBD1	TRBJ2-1	TGTGCCAGCAGCTTGGGGGCAGGGGGCCGCTTCAATGAGCAGTTCTTC	CASSLGAGGRFNEQFF
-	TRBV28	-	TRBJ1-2	TGTGCCAGCAGTTTACAGGGGAGTGGCTACACCTTC	CASSLQGSGYTF
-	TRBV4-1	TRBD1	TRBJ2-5	TGCGCCAGCAGCCCCGGACAGGGGGCGCGGAAGACCCAGTACTTC	CASSPGQGARKTQYF
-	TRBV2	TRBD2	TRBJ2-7	TGTGCCAGCAGTGGGACTAGCGGGGAGCAGTACTTC	CASSGTSGEQYF
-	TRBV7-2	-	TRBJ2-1	TGTGCCAGCAGCTACCCCGGTCAAAGAGGGGAGCAGTTCTTC	CASSYPGQRGEQFF